The 7 T cell receptor beta chains listed next were all sequenced from one sample in a study of blood T cell repertoires in COVID-19. The repertoire was sequenced with immunoSEQ multiplex PCR; TCRdb's copy has only in-frame clones and lacks some. The table lists a few hundred thousand clones, approximately 80% of them singletons, with 7.5% to 10% in the top ten. Sequencing was performed on PBMCs or T cells enriched from blood (not recorded which). The source is a man aged 35-49 years who had recovered from COVID-19.

The chain is built from TRBV24-1 and TRBJ2-5, with TRBD1 identical over 9 bases. The CDR3 runs to 15 residues. Per germline, CDR1 KGHDR and CDR2 SFDVKD. V was pared by 4 bases and J by 3 bases, with 5 bases of the junction left unmatched. DNA for the CDR3: TGTGCCACCAGTGACCCCACAGGGGGCGAAGAGACCCAGTACTTC. As protein: CATSDPTGGEETQYF.

The chain recombines TRBV18 with TRBJ2-3; TRBD1 matches at 8 bases. The junction had 7 bases not matched to a gene; V was cut back by 3 bases and J by 5 bases. This CDR3 has 15 amino acids. Germline lookup yields CDR1 KGHSH and CDR2 LQKENI. The CDR3 DNA reads TGTGCCAGCTCACCGGACAGGGATCTCGGAGATACGCAGTATTTT. Protein sequence: CASSPDRDLGDTQYF.

The chain employs TRBV25-1 and TRBJ1-5, with D uncertain. The CDR3 loop spans 12 amino acids. Trimming took 6 bases from V and 9 from J, leaving 12 bases between them. Germline CDR1 and CDR2: MGHDK and SYGVNS. CDR3 protein: CASSHLGSPQHF. The CDR3 DNA reads as TGTGCCAGCAGCCACCTAGGCTCGCCCCAGCATTTT.

The chain links TRBV6-5 to TRBJ2-7; 7 bases are a match to TRBD1. CDR3 length: 14 amino acids. The germline V gene has CDR1 MNHEY and CDR2 SVGAGI. Losses at the gene ends were 6 bases for V and 2 bases for J; bases not matched to a gene: 7. CDR3: CASSPGTVTYEQYF. The DNA of the CDR3 is TGTGCCAGCAGCCCCGGGACAGTCACCTACGAGCAGTACTTC.

The chain carries TRBV27 and TRBJ2-1; 9 bases align to TRBD1. The CDR3 totals 17 residues. J lost 9 bases, V lost 1 base, and 13 bases had no gene match. Germline V gene lookup returns CDR1 MNHEY and CDR2 SMNVEV (reference sequence). The CDR3 coding sequence is TGTGCCAGCAGTTTATTAAGCGGGGACAGGGATAGGAGTGAGCAGTTCTTC. This translates into CASSLLSGDRDRSEQFF.

The V call is TRBV7-6, the J call TRBJ2-2; D not certain. The length of the CDR3 is 14 residues. Trimming shortened V by 1 base and J by 2 bases, and 5 bases separated the two germline ends. The germline gives CDR1 SGHVS, CDR2 FNYEAQ. CDR3 sequence reads: CASSLVGNTGELFF. Here the CDR3 DNA reads TGTGCCAGCAGCTTAGTTGGCAACACCGGGGAGCTGTTTTTT.

In this sample, this clone turned up a few times. The chain uses TRBV19 and TRBJ2-1; 8 bases are a match to TRBD1. Germline V gives CDR1 LNHDA, CDR2 SQIVND (reference sequence). The junction had 7 bases not matched to a gene; V was cut back by 5 bases and J by 10 bases. CDR3 length equals 13 residues. CDR3 nucleotides: TGTGCCAGTAGTCCCGGGACAGGCCTCGAGCAGTTCTTC. As protein: CASSPGTGLEQFF. Full variable domain (outside the CDR3, taken from reference TRBV19 and TRBJ2-1): DGGITQSPKYLFRKEGQNVTLSCEQNLNHDAMYWYRQDPGQGLRLIYYSQIVNDFQKGDIAEGYSVSREKKESFPLTVTSAQKNPTAFYLCASSPGTGLEQFFGPGTRLTVL.